This TCR beta chain was sequenced in a study of blood T cells in healthy people across ages. Each donor gave approximately 9.5 milliliters of peripheral blood. The use of a sample-barcoded 5' primer and a J-beta primer mix characterized a second PCR of about 7 to 12 cycles. Each cDNA was tagged by a template-switch adaptor containing 12 random nucleotides. TCRdb re-derived calls from the 5' RACE reads in MiXCR, one entry per CDR3 protein. The table lists about 1.5 million distinct CDR3 sequences, about 45% of them singletons. Study results and limitations: A strong correlation was found between TCR beta diversity and the percentage of naive T cells. TCR beta diversity, measured per million T cells, fell in a roughly linear way with age.

The CDR3 loop spans 17 amino acids. The V gene's germline CDR1 is MNHEY and CDR2 SMNVEV (reference sequence). Trimming removed 7 bases from V and 2 bases from J, with 22 bases in between. This clonotype was detected only a few times. The antigen is unknown. V and J are TRBV27 and TRBJ2-3; tentatively, D is TRBD2 (6 bases). This sequence originates from a woman aged 18-29 years in good health. Sample: blood. CDR3 in amino acids: CASNPRGNLLATDTQYF. The CDR3 DNA reads TGTGCCAGCAACCCCCGGGGGAACTTATTAGCCACAGATACGCAGTATTTT.